This TCR delta chain is drawn from a study of gamma-delta T cells after stem cell transplantation. Germline CDR1 is GEAIGNYY and CDR2 is EKD. CDR3 length: 21 amino acids. The germline V and J ends were trimmed by 0 bases and 0 bases, with 28 bases remaining between them. TCRdb called clones from the RT-PCR reads again using CATT. This repertoire shows 2,800 or so delta-chain clones, 4% to 6% found once; its top ten account for about 10%. The clonotype was recovered from a human donor. It is not recorded whose cells these are; they may come from a transplant donor. Sequencing was done on a sample of gamma-delta T cells. The chain is built from TRDV2 and TRDJ1; D is perhaps TRDD3 (6 bases). DNA for the CDR3: TGTGCCTGTGACACCGTCAGGGGATGCGCCTATATGCGAACGGACACCGATAAACTCATCTTT. This sequence encodes CACDTVRGCAYMRTDTDKLIF.